This T cell receptor (beta chain) was recorded in a study of brain T cells in children with intractable seizures. Sequencing used immunoSEQ multiplex PCR; TCRdb keeps in-frame clones, though not all of them. The table includes about 340,000 clones, over 90% detected once. This CDR3 has 18 amino acids. V lost 0 bases, J lost 5 bases, and 11 bases stayed unmatched. Germline V CDR1 and CDR2: SGHRS, YFSETQ. Time point in this sample: blood from clinic visit 5 months post-surgery; TSC patient then seizure free. This specimen was peripheral blood, taken 4 to 5 months after surgery. This sequence was found in a boy under three years old with tuberous sclerosis and intractable seizures. The rearrangement joins TRBV5-1 to TRBJ2-2; 9 bases match TRBD2. DNA for the CDR3: TGCGCCAGCAGCTTGGCTTCGTCTCCGACTAGCGGAACCGGGGAGCTGTTTTTT. Translated: CASSLASSPTSGTGELFF.